This TCR beta chain was captured in a study of T cells after yellow fever vaccination. As to this clonotype: Its specificity is unknown.

Template-switching 5'RACE yielded the TCR cDNA; a universal primer site and UMIs were added in the process. MiXCR was run by TCRdb on the 5' RACE reads, yielding one entry per CDR3 protein. The data contain hundreds of thousands of distinct CDR3 sequences, roughly 22% of them singletons. Germline loops: CDR1 SGDLS, CDR2 YYNGEE. V was clipped by 3 bases and J by 8 bases, with 14 bases between them. The CDR3 is made up of 13 amino acids. Study-wide results and limits: The study noted that FACS-sorted repertoires could contain abundant clonotypes contaminating from the bulk population. By day 5 rather than day 15, the secondary response had peaked, though it was weaker. Among all clonotypes, a small share was observed in both CD4 and CD8 compartments.

Material: PBMCs, obtained approximately 22 days after the first yellow fever vaccination. J is TRBJ1-1 and V is TRBV9; no clear D gene. The TCR comes from a man aged 18 to 29 who received the YFV17D yellow fever vaccine. CDR3 DNA: TGTGCCAGCAGCGGCGACCCACAAGGGGAAGCTTTCTTT. Protein sequence: CASSGDPQGEAFF.